This T cell receptor (beta chain) was identified during a study of persistence of HIV-infected CD4 T cells. Study-level points and caveats: Within sorted populations, more oligoclonal TCRs accompanied more oligoclonal proviruses.

The libraries were made with immunoSEQ version 4 in survey mode. Libraries were prepared by immunoSEQ multiplex PCR; TCRdb keeps only in-frame clonotypes and omits some of them. The sample lists more than 35,000 clones; about nine tenths were seen once. Cells were stimulated nonspecifically with anti-CD3/anti-CD28 magnetic beads. CD4+ T cells upregulating both CD40 ligand and CD69 were sorted as responding cells. This CDR3 has 13 amino acids. Germline values: CDR1 KGHSH, CDR2 LQKENI. J was trimmed by 7 bases and V by 3 bases; bases with no gene match: 0. In the case of this clone: The antigen is undetermined.

Specimen: CD4+ T cells sorted from PBMCs after approximately 19-hour stimulation, collected from a patient who received antiretroviral therapy. The receptor was isolated from an adult man with HIV who was CMV-seropositive. The V and J genes are TRBV18 and TRBJ1-4, with 9 bases identical to TRBD1. The CDR3 nucleotides are TGTGCCAGCTCACCGGACAGGGGTGAAAAACTGTTTTTT. Protein sequence: CASSPDRGEKLFF.